Following are 25 T cell receptor beta chains from one sample sequenced in a study of blood T cell repertoires in COVID-19. Assay used: immunoSEQ multiplex PCR; TCRdb lists only in-frame clones, some missing. Of approximately 260,000 clones listed, around 87% are singletons. The sequencing input was peripheral blood. These receptor sequences come from a woman aged 60-75 years with COVID-19, enrolled during active disease.

This chain links TRBV5-1 with TRBJ1-2; no firm D call. CDR1 is SGHRS and CDR2 is YFSETQ in the germline V gene. The CDR3 has 13 residues. Trimming removed 0 bases at V and 2 bases at J, with 5 bases between. In DNA form, the CDR3 reads TGCGCCAGCAGCTTGGAACGGAACTATGGCTACACCTTC. This encodes CASSLERNYGYTF.

This chain links TRBV9 with TRBJ2-7; perhaps TRBD2 as D (5 bases). The germline gives CDR1 SGDLS, CDR2 YYNGEE. The CDR3 has 16 amino acids. V dropped 0 bases and J dropped 3 bases, with 16 bases sitting between them. As DNA, the CDR3 is TGTGCCAGCAGCGTAGACGAGGGAAAGAGTCGCTACGAGCAGTACTTC. It yields the protein CASSVDEGKSRYEQYF.

This rearrangement joins TRBV29-1 to TRBJ2-1; TRBD1 matches at 11 bases. With V trimmed by 3 bases and J by 8 bases, 6 bases remained unmatched. Germline CDR1 is SQVTM and CDR2 is ANQGSEA. The CDR3 length is 14 residues. CDR3 in DNA: TGCAGCGTTGATGCGGACAGGGGGCTCTATGAGCAGTTCTTC. It yields the protein CSVDADRGLYEQFF.

The chain couples TRBV6-2 or TRBV6-3 to TRBJ1-1, with D hard to call. CDR1 MNHEY and CDR2 SVGEGT come from the germline V gene. This CDR3 has 14 residues. V dropped 0 bases and J dropped 4 bases, with 9 bases sitting between them. CDR3 coding DNA: TGTGCCAGCAGTTACTCGGGGAGCGTCACTGAAGCTTTCTTT. Amino acids: CASSYSGSVTEAFF.

Here the CDR3 reads CASSERGTEQYF. The CDR3 bases are TGCGCCAGCAGCGAGCGGGGGACCGAGCAGTACTTC. The V gene is TRBV5-1, the J gene TRBJ2-7, with TRBD2 identical over 8 bases. The CDR3 extends over 12 amino acids. Unmatched junction bases numbered 3, after V lost 4 bases and J lost 6 bases. Germline values: CDR1 SGHRS, CDR2 YFSETQ. Variable domain in full (rest from reference TRBV5-1 and TRBJ2-7): KAGVTQTPRYLIKTRGQQVTLSCSPISGHRSVSWYQQTPGQGLQFLFEYFSETQRNKGNFPGRFSGRQFSNSRSEMNVSTLELGDSALYLCASSERGTEQYFGPGTRLTVT.

This sequence joins TRBV7-9 and TRBJ2-2, with 7 nucleotides matching TRBD1. The length of the CDR3 is 15 residues. Germline loops: CDR1 SEHNR, CDR2 FQNEAQ (reference sequence). The ends lost 3 bases at V and 7 bases at J; junction bases unmatched: 8. CDR3 nucleotides: TGTGCCAGCAGCTTCTTCGTAGGGGGCAGCGGGGAGCTGTTTTTT. Translation: CASSFFVGGSGELFF.

The chain carries TRBV7-2 and TRBJ2-3; 9 bases align to TRBD1. Germline-derived CDR1 and CDR2 are SGHTA and FQGNSA. V dropped 5 bases and J dropped 6; count of bases not matched to a gene: 9. The CDR3 contains 15 residues. The chain's CDR3 is CASSQGTGRWDTQYF. CDR3 bases: TGTGCCAGCAGCCAAGGGACAGGGAGGTGGGATACGCAGTATTTT.

The gene calls are TRBV20-1 and TRBJ1-2; no clear D gene. V gave up 4 bases and J gave up 4 bases, with 7 bases separating them. Germline V CDR1 and CDR2: DFQATT, SNEGSKA (reference sequence). This CDR3 spans 11 amino acids. The CDR3 bases are TGCAGTGCTAACACCGCCTATGGCTACACCTTC. It yields the protein CSANTAYGYTF.

This chain joins TRBV23-1 and TRBJ1-6, with 7 bases that match TRBD1. TRBV23-1 is treated as an ORF (open reading frame) with a function not yet certain. Trimming removed 3 bases from V and 6 bases from J; junction bases left unmatched: 5. The CDR3 is made up of 15 amino acids. Here the CDR3 DNA reads TGCGCCAGCAGTCACATAGGACAGGTTAATTCACCCCTCCACTTT. Protein product: CASSHIGQVNSPLHF.

The chain couples TRBV7-2 to TRBJ2-7, with TRBD2 matching over 7 bases. J gave up 2 bases and V 7 bases, and 11 bases lay outside the gene matches. The CDR3 contains 15 residues. Germline CDR1 is SGHTA and CDR2 is FQGNSA. This CDR3 is CASTQGGLLTYEQYF. For the CDR3, the DNA is TGTGCCAGCACTCAGGGAGGGCTCCTTACCTACGAGCAGTACTTC.

The CDR3 DNA is TGTGCCAGCAGACCCATCAGGGCCAGCAATCAGCCCCAGCATTTT. It is translated as CASRPIRASNQPQHF. The chain combines TRBV6-5 with TRBJ1-5; possible D gene TRBD1, 5 bases. Germline values: CDR1 MNHEY, CDR2 SVGAGI. The CDR3 totals 15 residues. The ends were cut back, 6 bases at V and 1 base at J, with 13 bases in the middle.

The chain has TRBV5-5 and TRBJ2-3, with 9 bases aligning to TRBD2. CDR1 is SGHKS and CDR2 is YYEKEE in the germline V gene (reference sequence). This CDR3 comprises 18 residues. Trimming removed 0 bases from V and 5 bases from J; junction bases left unmatched: 13. The CDR3 loop is CASSLGLAGPVSRDTQYF. The CDR3 DNA reads as TGTGCCAGCAGCTTGGGTCTAGCGGGGCCTGTTTCACGAGATACGCAGTATTTT.

V usage is TRBV7-7 and J usage is TRBJ2-3; D possibly corresponds to TRBD1 (5 bases). The V gene lost 6 bases and the J gene lost 4 bases, with 11 bases spanning the gap. Germline V CDR1 and CDR2: SSHAT, FNYEAQ (reference sequence). This CDR3 has 13 amino acids. The CDR3 reads CASSATRADTQYF. As DNA, the CDR3 is TGTGCCAGCAGTGCTACCAGGGCAGATACGCAGTATTTT.

The gene calls are TRBV7-2 and TRBJ1-2, with D possibly being TRBD1 (5 bases). This CDR3 has 16 amino acids. V gave up 1 base and J gave up 1 base, with 13 bases separating them. Germline CDR1 is SGHTA and CDR2 is FQGNSA. The CDR3 sequence is CASSLVLGLLNYGYTF. The CDR3 DNA reads TGTGCCAGCAGCTTAGTGTTGGGGCTCCTTAACTATGGCTACACCTTC. Drawing the rest from reference TRBV7-2 and TRBJ1-2, the complete variable domain is GAGVSQSPSNKVTEKGKDVELRCDPISGHTALYWYRQSLGQGLEFLIYFQGNSAPDKSGLPSDRFSAERTGGSVSTLTIQRTQQEDSAVYLCASSLVLGLLNYGYTFGSGTRLTVV.

The chain recombines TRBV7-8 with TRBJ2-1; 7 positions agree with TRBD2. The J segment lost 0 bases and the V segment lost 5 bases, leaving 7 bases of the junction unmatched. Looked up from germline, CDR1 is SGHVS and CDR2 is FQNEAQ. This CDR3 region has 16 residues. The CDR3 bases are TGTGCCAGCAGCGGGGGGGTTTGGGGCTCCTACAATGAGCAGTTCTTC. Its translation is CASSGGVWGSYNEQFF.

The rearrangement joins TRBV9 to TRBJ1-2; D unclear. V lost 10 bases, J lost 1 base, and 20 bases lay in between. Germline CDR1 and CDR2: SGDLS and YYNGEE. This CDR3 is 15 amino acids long. The CDR3, as DNA: TGTGCCTCCGGAGGTGCTCCCAAAGATAACTATGGCTACACCTTC. Protein sequence: CASGGAPKDNYGYTF.

The chain uses TRBV2 and TRBJ1-5, with D perhaps TRBD1 (6 bases). The CDR3 spans 15 residues. Trimming removed 6 bases from V and 5 bases from J, with 17 bases in between. The germline V gene encodes CDR1 SNHLY and CDR2 FYNNEI. Written as DNA, the CDR3 is TGTGCCAGCAGCCCGAGGGACATCCAGGATCAGCCCCAGCATTTT. Its protein product is CASSPRDIQDQPQHF.

The gene calls are TRBV18 and TRBJ2-7, with TRBD2 identical over 8 bases. J gave up 0 bases and V 3 bases, and 7 bases lay outside the gene matches. CDR1 and CDR2 from the germline V gene are KGHSH and LQKENI. CDR3 length equals 16 residues. For the CDR3, the DNA is TGTGCCAGCTCACCCGGGGGGGGGACCAGCTCCTACGAGCAGTACTTC. Translated: CASSPGGGTSSYEQYF.

V is TRBV6-4 and J is TRBJ1-1; a weak D match, TRBD1 (6 bases). The germline V and J ends were trimmed by 4 bases and 10 bases, with 19 bases remaining between them. Germline V gene data show CDR1 as MRHNA and CDR2 as SNTAGT. The CDR3 is 14 amino acids. CDR3 DNA sequence: TGTGCCAGCAGTGCACAGGGATCGGGGGGGGGAGCTTTCTTT. Translation gives CASSAQGSGGGAFF.

The V gene is TRBV5-1, the J gene TRBJ1-3; 8 bases agree with TRBD1. Losses at the gene ends were 0 bases for V and 4 bases for J; bases not matched to a gene: 6. CDR3 length: 16 amino acids. Germline V lookup: CDR1 SGHRS, CDR2 YFSETQ. CDR3 DNA: TGCGCCAGCAGCTTGGGCGGGACAGGTTTGGGAAACACCATATATTTT. Amino acids: CASSLGGTGLGNTIYF.

This clone was detected only a few times. The CDR3 nucleotides are TGTGCCAGCACCCCCGGGGGACAGCCTAATTCACCCCTCCACTTT. Amino acid sequence: CASTPGGQPNSPLHF. This rearrangement joins TRBV6-5 to TRBJ1-6; 7 bases map to TRBD1. The CDR3 spans 15 residues. With V trimmed by 7 bases and J by 6 bases, 9 bases remained unmatched. CDR1 is MNHEY, CDR2 SVGAGI, per germline.

Only one count was recorded for this clone. V usage is TRBV6-5 and J usage is TRBJ1-1; TRBD1 aligns across 7 bases. The CDR3 runs to 16 residues. Germline V gene data show CDR1 as MNHEY and CDR2 as SVGAGI. V trimming: 4 bases; J trimming: 6 bases; junction bases outside the gene matches: 14. In nucleotides, the CDR3 is TGTGCCAGCAGTTCGCGTAAAGGGGGCAGGGGATCTGAAGCTTTCTTT. Translating it yields CASSSRKGGRGSEAFF.

The chain recombines TRBV6-5 with TRBJ1-6; 7 positions agree with TRBD1. The length of the CDR3 is 16 residues. CDR1 and CDR2 (germline): MNHEY, SVGAGI. Unmatched junction bases numbered 11, after V lost 2 bases and J lost 10 bases. Here the CDR3 DNA reads TGTGCCAGCAGTTACGGATTTACAGGGGTCGAGTCACCCCTCCACTTT. Translation: CASSYGFTGVESPLHF.

The chain uses TRBV7-2 and TRBJ1-6; D gene uncertain. Trimming removed 4 bases from V and 13 bases from J, with 17 bases in between. The CDR3 has 14 residues. Per the germline V gene, CDR1 is SGHTA and CDR2 is FQGNSA. The CDR3 DNA follows: TGTGCCAGCAGCTCCTTCTCGGTCCGGGATCCCCTCCACTTT. Translating gives CASSSFSVRDPLHF.

V is TRBV6-5 and J is TRBJ2-3; 7 bases fit TRBD1. There are 13 residues in the CDR3. CDR1 is MNHEY, CDR2 SVGAGI, per germline. J lost 2 bases, V lost 8 bases, and 4 bases had no gene match. CDR3: CASHRGFTDTQYF. The CDR3 DNA follows: TGTGCCAGCCACAGGGGTTTCACAGATACGCAGTATTTT.